A single sample gave rise to the 18 T cell receptor beta chains below, sequenced in a study of CD8 T cells in Susac syndrome. The RNA, about 0.45 to 1 ug, was put through reverse transcription using random hexamers. TCRdb passed the immunoSEQ multiplex PCR reads through MiXCR, listing each CDR3 protein once. The data contain a few hundred thousand distinct CDR3 sequences, 85% to 95% of them singletons. Sequences were obtained from CD4+ T cells from PBMCs. These receptors all come from a human donor with multiple sclerosis.

The rearrangement uses TRBV9 and TRBJ2-1; D may be TRBD2 (5 bases). The CDR3 totals 14 residues. Germline values: CDR1 SGDLS, CDR2 YYNGEE. V dropped 4 bases and J dropped 4 bases, with 12 bases sitting between them. Written as DNA, the CDR3 is TGTGCCAGCAGCCCCCGGTGGGAGTACAATGAGCAGTTCTTC. Translating it yields CASSPRWEYNEQFF.

The chain joins TRBV2 to TRBJ2-5; no clear D. In germline, CDR1 is SNHLY, CDR2 FYNNEI. CDR3 length: 11 residues. The germline V and J ends were trimmed by 3 bases and 8 bases, with 7 bases remaining between them. CDR3 coding DNA: TGTGCCAGCAGTGAGATCCTAACCCAGTACTTC. It encodes CASSEILTQYF.

The chain carries TRBV2 and TRBJ1-6, with D uncertain. V gave up 3 bases and J gave up 0 bases, with 6 bases separating them. The CDR3 is 15 amino acids. The germline CDR1 and CDR2 sequences are SNHLY and FYNNEI. The CDR3 sequence: CASSDLSSYNSPLHF. The CDR3 bases are TGTGCCAGCAGTGACCTCAGCTCCTATAATTCACCCCTCCACTTT.

This sequence joins TRBV19 and TRBJ1-5; D not resolved. The CDR3 consists of 13 residues. Germline V gene lookup returns CDR1 LNHDA and CDR2 SQIVND (reference sequence). The V end lost 3 bases, the J end lost 4 bases, and 7 bases lay between the germline ends. CDR3 region: CASSIGENQPQHF. The CDR3 region has the DNA TGTGCCAGTAGTATCGGGGAAAATCAGCCCCAGCATTTT.

This rearrangement joins TRBV3-1 to TRBJ2-1; 7 bases are a match to TRBD2. Germline V gene sequence: CDR1 LGHDT, CDR2 YNNKEL (reference sequence). V trimming: 4 bases; J trimming: 7 bases; junction bases outside the gene matches: 16. The CDR3 has 17 amino acids. CDR3 nucleotides: TGTGCCAGCAGCCCTCCGACTGAGCGGGGCTCGAGGAATGAGCAGTTCTTC. Amino acid sequence: CASSPPTERGSRNEQFF.

This clonotype appeared a single time. This chain joins TRBV7-2 and TRBJ2-1; D is undetermined. This CDR3 is 12 amino acids long. V was trimmed by 5 bases and J by 5 bases, leaving 7 bases between them. Germline CDR1 reads SGHTA; CDR2 reads FQGNSA. The CDR3 loop reads CASSPRNNEQFF. CDR3 in DNA: TGTGCCAGCAGCCCTCGTAACAATGAGCAGTTCTTC.

V usage is TRBV27 and J usage is TRBJ2-3, with D uncertain. Per germline, CDR1 MNHEY and CDR2 SMNVEV (reference sequence). V was pared by 5 bases and J by 6 bases, with 15 bases between. The CDR3 consists of 14 residues. The CDR3 loop reads CASSPLSIHDTQYF. The CDR3 region has the DNA TGTGCCAGCAGTCCGTTGTCCATCCACGATACGCAGTATTTT.

The chain is built from TRBV29-1 and TRBJ1-2; D unclear. This CDR3 spans 12 amino acids. The V end was cut by 6 bases, the J end by 5 bases, with 13 bases between. Germline V gene data show CDR1 as SQVTM and CDR2 as ANQGSEA. The CDR3 DNA follows: TGCAGCGTCGACGAAGTGGGTTATGGCTACACCTTC. Protein product: CSVDEVGYGYTF.

The chain employs TRBV18 and TRBJ2-1; 9 nucleotides align to TRBD2. Germline V lookup: CDR1 KGHSH, CDR2 LQKENI. The CDR3 length is 16 residues. Trimming at V came to 2 bases and at J to 3 bases, leaving 5 bases not matched to a gene. CDR3 nucleotides: TGTGCCAGCTCACCAAGGACTAGCGCTAGCTACAATGAGCAGTTCTTC. Translation gives CASSPRTSASYNEQFF.

The chain recombines TRBV20-1 with TRBJ1-5; 11 nucleotides agree with TRBD1. V was clipped by 3 bases and J by 6 bases; unmatched bases: 7. Per the germline V gene, CDR1 is DFQATT and CDR2 is SNEGSKA (reference sequence). There are 15 residues in the CDR3. The CDR3 is CSAREGQGGFQPQHF. The CDR3 nucleotides read TGCAGTGCTAGGGAGGGACAGGGGGGGTTTCAGCCCCAGCATTTT.

The genes are TRBV3-1 and TRBJ1-1, with 7 bases aligning to TRBD1. This CDR3 contains 14 residues. Germline assignment: CDR1 LGHDT and CDR2 YNNKEL (reference sequence). J lost 6 bases, V lost 4 bases, and 8 bases had no gene match. The CDR3, as DNA: TGTGCCAGCAGCCCGGGACAGTTGGAGGCTGAAGCTTTCTTT. It codes for CASSPGQLEAEAFF.

V and J are TRBV29-1 and TRBJ2-5, with 11 bases identical to TRBD2. This CDR3 comprises 14 residues. The V segment lost 5 bases and the J segment 5 bases; nucleotides outside the gene matches: 7. CDR1 SQVTM and CDR2 ANQGSEA come from the germline V gene. The CDR3 region is CSVLAGGSHETQYF. In DNA, the CDR3 is TGCAGCGTTCTAGCGGGGGGTTCACATGAGACCCAGTACTTC.

This chain connects TRBV30 to TRBJ1-1; D gene ambiguous. The CDR3 has 17 amino acids. Germline V gives CDR1 GTSNPN, CDR2 SVGIG (reference sequence). Trimming removed 1 base at V and 1 base at J, with 19 bases between. This CDR3 reads CAWSERTFRRWNTEAFF. The CDR3 DNA sequence: TGTGCCTGGAGTGAACGGACCTTTCGTCGGTGGAACACTGAAGCTTTCTTT.

This sequence joins TRBV24-1 and TRBJ2-3; TRBD2 matches 7 bases. Germline loops: CDR1 KGHDR, CDR2 SFDVKD. V lost 4 bases, J lost 10 bases, and 7 bases stayed unmatched. This CDR3 region has 13 residues. CDR3 sequence: CATSDRRLAAQYF. The CDR3 nucleotides are TGTGCCACCAGTGACCGTCGACTAGCTGCGCAGTATTTT.

This clonotype appeared a single time. The chain carries TRBV6-1 and TRBJ2-1; 11 positions match TRBD2. The CDR3 runs 16 residues. The germline CDR1 and CDR2 sequences are MNHNS and SASEGT. V shed 6 bases and J 7 bases; nucleotides not matched to a gene: 11. The CDR3, as DNA: TGTGCCAGCAGCAGTCGAACTAGCGGGGGATTGAATGAGCAGTTCTTC. Its protein product is CASSSRTSGGLNEQFF.

The J gene is TRBJ2-6, the V gene TRBV6-1; D is ambiguous. Germline V gives CDR1 MNHNS, CDR2 SASEGT. This CDR3 is built from 16 residues. Trimming took off 11 bases at V and 0 bases at J, with 17 bases between the two ends. In nucleotides, the CDR3 is TGTGCCGGGAAACGGACGGTGAGCTCTGGGGCCAACGTCCTGACTTTC. Amino acid sequence: CAGKRTVSSGANVLTF.

The chain combines TRBV21-1 with TRBJ1-4; the table's D gene call, TRBD1, was not cross checked with the DNA. TRBV21-1 is marked as a pseudogene. CDR3 size: 14 residues. The CDR3 region has the DNA TGTGCCAGCAACCTGGGGGGCGAGAATGAAAAACTGTTTTTT. This encodes CASNLGGENEKLFF.

This chain uses TRBV29-1 with TRBJ1-2, with unresolved D. This CDR3 contains 11 residues. Trimming pared 2 bases from V and 8 bases from J, leaving 9 bases between. The germline V gene has CDR1 SQVTM and CDR2 ANQGSEA. DNA of the CDR3: TGCAGCGTTGAAAGGGAGAGCGGCTACACCTTC. Translating gives CSVERESGYTF.